The rows below give T cell receptor beta chains drawn from one sample of a study of radiation and T cells in renal cell carcinoma. TCRdb's table, derived via immunoSEQ multiplex PCR, lists solely in-frame clones and lacks some. The sample has 15,000 to 20,000 clones, 50% seen once. Sample: tumor tissue, taken from a patient whose treatment included radiotherapy and nephrectomy. The receptors derive from a woman aged 60-75 years with renal cell carcinoma. Both conserved end residues are part of each CDR3. D genes are given only for firm matches. Where a row states a size, it is once, few, many or the class of an expanded clone; other rows omit it.

CDR3: CASSLADTPYGYTF
DNA: TGCGCCAGCAGCTTGGCCGACACCCCCTATGGCTACACCTTC
size: few
V: TRBV5-1
D: -
J: TRBJ1-2

CDR3: CASSYSGGKGYEQYF
DNA: TGTGCCAGCAGTTACTCAGGGGGCAAAGGCTACGAGCAGTACTTC
size: -
V: TRBV6-5
D: TRBD1
J: TRBJ2-7

CDR3: CSINRGETQYF
DNA: TGCAGCATAAATCGGGGGGAGACCCAGTACTTC
size: -
V: TRBV29-1
D: -
J: TRBJ2-5

CDR3: CASSPSEVYGYTF
DNA: TGTGCCAGCAGTCCCAGTGAGGTCTATGGCTACACCTTC
size: few
V: TRBV6-6
D: -
J: TRBJ1-2

CDR3: CASSPDGGNGYTF
DNA: TGCGCCAGCAGCCCGGACGGAGGCAATGGCTACACCTTC
size: -
V: TRBV5-1
D: -
J: TRBJ1-2

CDR3: CASIQLRGFSETQYF
DNA: TGTGCCAGTATTCAACTCAGGGGTTTCTCAGAGACCCAGTACTTC
size: -
V: TRBV6-4
D: -
J: TRBJ2-5

CDR3: CASSVVPGGSYEQYF
DNA: TGTGCCAGCAGCGTAGTCCCGGGGGGCTCCTACGAGCAGTACTTC
size: many
V: TRBV27
D: TRBD2
J: TRBJ2-7

CDR3: CASSISWEGSGGYTF
DNA: TGTGCCAGTAGTATAAGCTGGGAAGGATCGGGTGGCTACACCTTC
size: few
V: TRBV19
D: -
J: TRBJ1-2

CDR3: CASRGPNSPLHF
DNA: TGTGCCAGCAGGGGCCCGAATTCACCCCTCCACTTT
size: -
V: TRBV28
D: -
J: TRBJ1-6

CDR3: CASSQAGENQPQHF
DNA: TGCGCCAGCAGCCAAGCAGGGGAAAATCAGCCCCAGCATTTT
size: -
V: TRBV4-1
D: -
J: TRBJ1-5

CDR3: CASSRGVNSPLHF
DNA: TGTGCCAGCAGTAGAGGGGTTAATTCACCCCTCCACTTT
size: -
V: TRBV6-6
D: -
J: TRBJ1-6

CDR3: CASSMTEYNEQFF
DNA: TGTGCCAGTAGTATGACAGAATACAATGAGCAGTTCTTC
size: -
V: TRBV19
D: -
J: TRBJ2-1

CDR3: CASSVGIAGEYNEQFF
DNA: TGTGCCAGCAGCGTAGGGATAGCGGGGGAGTACAATGAGCAGTTCTTC
size: -
V: TRBV9
D: TRBD2
J: TRBJ2-1

CDR3: CASSDVVSGYTF
DNA: TGTGCCAGCAGTGATGTGGTTTCTGGCTACACCTTC
size: many
V: TRBV6-1
D: -
J: TRBJ1-2

CDR3: CASSDPGARGNEQFF
DNA: TGTGCCAGCAGTGATCCGGGGGCCCGGGGAAATGAGCAGTTCTTC
size: medium-sized
V: TRBV2
D: -
J: TRBJ2-1

CDR3: CASNTRLPQETQYF
DNA: TGTGCCAGCAACACCAGGTTGCCCCAAGAGACCCAGTACTTC
size: few
V: TRBV2
D: -
J: TRBJ2-5

CDR3: CASSYSSSADTQYF
DNA: TGTGCCAGCAGTTACTCGAGTAGCGCAGATACGCAGTATTTT
size: -
V: TRBV6-5
D: -
J: TRBJ2-3

CDR3: CASSPTQDRATNEKLFF
DNA: TGTGCCAGCAGTCCCACCCAGGACAGGGCAACTAATGAAAAACTGTTTTTT
size: medium-sized
V: TRBV28
D: TRBD1
J: TRBJ1-4

CDR3: CASSQEGDNQPQHF
DNA: TGTGCCAGCAGCCAAGAAGGGGATAATCAGCCCCAGCATTTT
size: many
V: TRBV13
D: -
J: TRBJ1-5

CDR3: CASSLDPQGALGEKLFF
DNA: TGTGCCAGCAGCTTAGACCCTCAGGGGGCGCTTGGAGAAAAACTGTTTTTT
size: -
V: TRBV7-6
D: TRBD1
J: TRBJ1-4

CDR3: CASNSGTGSSPLHF
DNA: TGTGCCAGCAACTCCGGGACAGGTTCTTCCCCCCTCCACTTT
size: few
V: TRBV5-6
D: TRBD1
J: TRBJ1-6

CDR3: CASSQGRAEGEKLFF
DNA: TGTGCCAGCAGCCAAGGAAGGGCAGAGGGGGAAAAACTGTTTTTT
size: -
V: TRBV4-2
D: -
J: TRBJ1-4

CDR3: CASSFLSGTGRPGANVLTF
DNA: TGTGCCAGCAGCTTCCTTTCCGGGACAGGGCGCCCTGGGGCCAACGTCCTGACTTTC
size: -
V: TRBV7-9
D: TRBD1
J: TRBJ2-6

CDR3: CASSFRDSEETQYF
DNA: TGTGCCAGCAGTTTCCGGGACTCAGAAGAGACCCAGTACTTC
size: few
V: TRBV6-5
D: -
J: TRBJ2-5

CDR3: CASSLLWQNNEKLFF
DNA: TGTGCCAGCAGCTTGCTCTGGCAGAATAATGAAAAACTGTTTTTT
size: -
V: TRBV5-5
D: -
J: TRBJ1-4

CDR3: CASSPSSYEQYF
DNA: TGTGCCAGCAGCCCGAGCTCCTACGAGCAGTACTTC
size: few
V: TRBV7-9
D: -
J: TRBJ2-7

CDR3: CASSLGSPFSTEAFF
DNA: TGTGCCAGCAGCTTGGGGAGTCCATTTAGCACTGAAGCTTTCTTT
size: -
V: TRBV5-4
D: -
J: TRBJ1-1

CDR3: CASKAGGASNQPQHF
DNA: TGTGCCAGTAAGGCGGGAGGGGCGAGCAATCAGCCCCAGCATTTT
size: -
V: TRBV19
D: -
J: TRBJ1-5

CDR3: CAWSAPESVYYGYTF
DNA: TGTGCCTGGAGTGCTCCAGAATCGGTATACTATGGCTACACCTTC
size: few
V: TRBV30
D: -
J: TRBJ1-2

CDR3: CASSLLSGQGYTGELFF
DNA: TGTGCCAGCAGCTTGCTGTCCGGACAGGGATACACCGGGGAGCTGTTTTTT
size: -
V: TRBV5-6
D: TRBD1
J: TRBJ2-2

CDR3: CASSLTGGGTGELFF
DNA: TGCGCCAGCAGCTTGACAGGGGGTGGCACCGGGGAGCTGTTTTTT
size: medium-sized
V: TRBV5-1
D: TRBD1
J: TRBJ2-2

CDR3: CASSPTQGFYGYTF
DNA: TGTGCCAGCAGCCCCACACAGGGTTTCTATGGCTACACCTTC
size: -
V: TRBV7-9
D: -
J: TRBJ1-2

CDR3: CASSWDRGSGDYGYTF
DNA: TGTGCCAGCAGCTGGGACAGGGGAAGCGGGGACTATGGCTACACCTTC
size: -
V: TRBV5-4
D: TRBD1
J: TRBJ1-2

CDR3: CASRGTNEQFF
DNA: TGTGCCAGCCGAGGGACCAATGAGCAGTTCTTC
size: -
V: TRBV5-6
D: -
J: TRBJ2-1

CDR3: CASSYPSGTQYF
DNA: TGTGCCAGCAGTTACCCTAGCGGGACCCAGTACTTC
size: -
V: TRBV6-5
D: TRBD2
J: TRBJ2-5

CDR3: CASSFREGYEQYF
DNA: TGCGCCAGCAGCTTTAGGGAGGGCTACGAGCAGTACTTC
size: once
V: TRBV5-1
D: TRBD2
J: TRBJ2-7

CDR3: CASSYLTSGGGDTQYF
DNA: TGTGCCAGCAGTTACTTAACTAGCGGGGGGGGAGATACGCAGTATTTT
size: -
V: TRBV6-4
D: TRBD2
J: TRBJ2-3

CDR3: CASRSGNYGYTF
DNA: TGTGCCAGTAGAAGTGGAAATTATGGCTACACCTTC
size: -
V: TRBV19
D: -
J: TRBJ1-2

CDR3: CASSFDSSYEQYF
DNA: TGTGCCAGCAGCTTTGACAGCTCCTACGAGCAGTACTTC
size: few
V: TRBV5-4
D: -
J: TRBJ2-7

CDR3: CASRPGLAGDAETQYF
DNA: TGTGCCAGCAGACCGGGACTAGCGGGAGACGCGGAGACCCAGTACTTC
size: -
V: TRBV5-4
D: TRBD2
J: TRBJ2-5

CDR3: CASSLDTNYEQYF
DNA: TGTGCCAGCAGCTTGGACACTAACTACGAGCAGTACTTC
size: -
V: TRBV5-5
D: -
J: TRBJ2-7

CDR3: CASSPQLGEGGELFF
DNA: TGTGCCAGCAGCCCTCAGTTGGGGGAAGGCGGGGAGCTGTTTTTT
size: -
V: TRBV25-1
D: -
J: TRBJ2-2

CDR3: CASSIANRANYGYTF
DNA: TGTGCCAGTAGTATAGCGAACAGGGCGAACTATGGCTACACCTTC
size: few
V: TRBV19
D: -
J: TRBJ1-2

CDR3: CASSFRGREGDYEQYF
DNA: TGTGCCAGCAGCTTCAGGGGGCGGGAGGGTGACTACGAGCAGTACTTC
size: few
V: TRBV7-2
D: -
J: TRBJ2-7

CDR3: CASSDSSRNYGYTF
DNA: TGTGCCAGCAGTGACTCTAGCAGAAACTATGGCTACACCTTC
size: -
V: TRBV6-4
D: -
J: TRBJ1-2

CDR3: CASSPLQGLADTQYF
DNA: TGTGCCAGCTCACCCCTACAGGGGCTGGCAGATACGCAGTATTTT
size: few
V: TRBV18
D: TRBD1
J: TRBJ2-3

CDR3: CASSFRDILLYGYTF
DNA: TGTGCCAGCAGTTTTCGGGACATCCTTCTCTATGGCTACACCTTC
size: -
V: TRBV28
D: -
J: TRBJ1-2

CDR3: CASSIGQVDGYTF
DNA: TGTGCCAGCAGTATAGGACAGGTGGATGGCTACACCTTC
size: -
V: TRBV2
D: TRBD1
J: TRBJ1-2

CDR3: CASSESPSAPGEQYF
DNA: TGTGCCAGCAGTGAAAGCCCCTCGGCTCCGGGCGAGCAGTACTTC
size: few
V: TRBV6-1
D: -
J: TRBJ2-7

CDR3: CASSFGAPNTEAFF
DNA: TGCGCCAGCAGCTTCGGGGCCCCAAACACTGAAGCTTTCTTT
size: few
V: TRBV5-1
D: -
J: TRBJ1-1

CDR3: CASSLGGYEQYF
DNA: TGTGCCAGCAGTCTAGGGGGCTACGAGCAGTACTTC
size: -
V: TRBV6-5
D: -
J: TRBJ2-7

CDR3: CASSVGGYTDTQYF
DNA: TGTGCCAGCAGCGTAGGCGGTTACACAGATACGCAGTATTTT
size: -
V: TRBV9
D: -
J: TRBJ2-3

CDR3: CASSPGGITGELFF
DNA: TGTGCCAGCTCACCTGGCGGGATCACCGGGGAGCTGTTTTTT
size: -
V: TRBV18
D: -
J: TRBJ2-2

CDR3: CSVVVGGSGGYTF
DNA: TGCAGCGTTGTAGTGGGGGGGTCTGGTGGCTACACCTTC
size: once
V: TRBV29-1
D: -
J: TRBJ1-2

CDR3: CTSRSTVNTEAFF
DNA: TGTACCAGCAGGTCGACGGTGAACACTGAAGCTTTCTTT
size: -
V: TRBV2
D: -
J: TRBJ1-1

CDR3: CSVGGNTIYF
DNA: TGCAGCGTTGGGGGAAACACCATATATTTT
size: -
V: TRBV29-1
D: -
J: TRBJ1-3

CDR3: CASMRGTQETQYF
DNA: TGTGCCAGCATGAGGGGCACCCAAGAGACCCAGTACTTC
size: few
V: TRBV2
D: -
J: TRBJ2-5

CDR3: CASKLQGGSTEAFF
DNA: TGCGCCAGCAAGTTACAGGGGGGGAGCACTGAAGCTTTCTTT
size: few
V: TRBV5-1
D: TRBD1
J: TRBJ1-1

CDR3: CASSPSHRGYEQYF
DNA: TGTGCCAGCAGTCCCTCCCATAGGGGGTACGAGCAGTACTTC
size: once
V: TRBV28
D: -
J: TRBJ2-7